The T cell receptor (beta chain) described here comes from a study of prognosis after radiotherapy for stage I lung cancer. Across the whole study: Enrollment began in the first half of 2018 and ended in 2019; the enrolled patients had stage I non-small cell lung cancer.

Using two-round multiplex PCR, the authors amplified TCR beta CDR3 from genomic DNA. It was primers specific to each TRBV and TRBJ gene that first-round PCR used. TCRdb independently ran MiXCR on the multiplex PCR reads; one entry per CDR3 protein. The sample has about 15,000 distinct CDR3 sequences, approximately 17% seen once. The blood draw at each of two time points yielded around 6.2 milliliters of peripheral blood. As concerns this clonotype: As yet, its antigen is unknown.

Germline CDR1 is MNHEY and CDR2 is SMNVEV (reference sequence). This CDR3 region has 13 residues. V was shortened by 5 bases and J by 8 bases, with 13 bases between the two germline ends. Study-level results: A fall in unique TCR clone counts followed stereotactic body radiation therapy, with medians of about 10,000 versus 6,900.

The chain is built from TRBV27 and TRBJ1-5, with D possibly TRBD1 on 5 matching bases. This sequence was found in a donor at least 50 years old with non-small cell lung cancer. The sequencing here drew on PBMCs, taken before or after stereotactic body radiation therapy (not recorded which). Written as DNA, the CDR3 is TGTGCCAGCAGTATCCACTGGGGCGAGCCCCAGCATTTT. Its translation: CASSIHWGEPQHF.